Included here is one TCR beta chain sequence, with context. The CDR3 totals 15 residues. Germline V CDR1 and CDR2: SGDLS, YYNGEE. Between the trimmed V and J ends, which lost 2 bases and 4 bases, there was a span of 13 bases. Generated by immunoSEQ multiplex PCR, the TCRdb table keeps only in-frame clones and is missing some. This table holds roughly 38,000 clones, approximately 92% found once. This specimen belongs to a study of T cell changes during pregnancy in multiple sclerosis. The clonotype originates from a female donor with multiple sclerosis, enrolled in a pregnancy study. The chain carries TRBV9 and TRBJ2-1; D is possibly TRBD2 (5 bases). The source material was CD8+ T cells from peripheral blood mononuclear cells, sampled before pregnancy. The CDR3 DNA reads as TGTGCCAGCAGCGTTCTAGAGGACTCATACAATGAGCAGTTCTTC. Protein: CASSVLEDSYNEQFF. Looking up the rest from reference TRBV9 and TRBJ2-1 gives the full variable domain: DSGVTQTPKHLITATGQRVTLRCSPRSGDLSVYWYQQSLDQGLQFLIQYYNGEERAKGNILERFSAQQFPDLHSELNLSSLELGDSALYFCASSVLEDSYNEQFFGPGTRLTVL.